This TCR beta chain was identified during a study of blood T cell repertoires in COVID-19 (dated by TCRdb to about 2020). Notes on the research overall: Samples from collaborators originated in the United States, Italy and Spain and spanned both the acute and convalescent phases of COVID-19. The material from the prospective study consisted of cDNA or gDNA derived from T cells, B-cell-depleted T cells, or PBMCs. The dataset comprised deeply sampled blood TCRbeta repertoires from subjects exposed to, actively infected with, or recovered from COVID-19. A freely available public database, intended as a resource for researchers studying the immune response to SARS-CoV-2, is where the repertoires were released. The samples were drawn from the first 160 participants of the ongoing ImmuneRACE study and from 950 to 1,500 subjects provided by 6 global collaborators. A de-identified subject ID, COVID-19 status, age in years and sex were almost always included in the sample metadata. Where HLA class I and class II types were available, the types were taken from metadata supplied by the sample provider, not from assay-based typing. Overall study results and their limits: Clinical and demographic metadata were provided uncurated, with the amount varying by source and participant.

The immunoSEQ Assay, a bias-controlled multiplex PCR, was used to amplify TCRbeta CDR3 regions from genomic DNA. Under the source paper's analysis protocol: Within the assay, amplification of reference gene primers was used to estimate how many nucleated cells each sample contained. To quantify the absolute abundance of each unique TCRbeta CDR3 rearrangement, sequence reads were collapsed and filtered. For each sample, productive Simpson clonality was calculated as the square root of Simpson's diversity index over productive rearrangements. TCRdb holds this immuneACCESS table with in-frame rearrangements only. Some clones are missing; in checked studies, unresolved V genes explain under half, and the rest has no known cause. The V and J calls and clone size are taken from that table; D and trimming were inferred from the DNA. The sample table holds 490,000 or so clones, of which 88% were seen once. The ten largest clones add up to 7% to 10% of the sample.

Participants in the prospective study were enrolled through a virtual design, were aged about 18 to 100 years, and lived in some 24 United States geographic areas. To assign participants to cohorts, the prospective study relied on clinical history that participants themselves reported in a screening survey and a study questionnaire. ImmuneRACE Cohort 3 recovered participants were defined by two consecutive negative NP/OP PCR tests, healthcare professional clearance, or symptom resolution. Mobile phlebotomists in the prospective study collected whole blood, serum and a nasopharyngeal or oropharyngeal swab from every participant. Additional blood draws and questionnaires over an approximately two-month period could optionally be provided by prospective study participants. Prospective study blood samples were shipped either frozen or at room temperature before DNA extraction. Points on this clone: Its target antigen remains unknown. No quality values exist for individual bases; no much larger clone is one base distant.

The germline V gene (reference sequence) provides CDR1 LNHDA and CDR2 SQIVND. The CDR3 starts with the cysteine, ends with the phenylalanine, and has 15 residues. Of all the DNA, just the CDR3 is kept, 45 bases in frame from base 1. V drops 3 bases and J drops 0 bases, leaving 11 bases in between. Recombination joined TRBV19 with TRBJ1-1; no D segment can be confidently identified. This clonotype was obtained from an older woman who had recovered from COVID-19. Sequenced input: PBMCs or T cells enriched from blood (not recorded which). The CDR3 is CASSIIAGLNTEAFF. The nucleotide sequence is TGTGCCAGTAGTATCATTGCAGGATTGAACACTGAAGCTTTCTTT.